This T cell receptor (beta chain) was recovered during a study of blood T cell repertoires in COVID-19. About the study: The origin of the acute and convalescent COVID-19 samples was the United States, Italy and Spain. Nucleic acid was either cDNA or gDNA, and it came from T cells, B-cell-depleted T cells, or PBMCs.

As processed by the authors: Reference gene primer amplification gave nucleated cell count estimates. Data came from immunoSEQ multiplex PCR; TCRdb stores just in-frame clones and leaves some out. V and J calls and clone size are copied from that table; D and trimming were computed from the DNA. There are 55,000 to 80,000 clones in the sample; under 80% occur only once, and approximately 18% lies in the top ten. Germline V gene data show CDR1 as KGHDR and CDR2 as SFDVKD. This CDR3 spans 15 amino acids. Unmatched junction bases numbered 8, after V lost 3 bases and J lost 5 bases. This receptor was taken from a man aged 60 to 75 with acute or convalescent COVID-19. Sequenced input: peripheral blood. V usage is TRBV24-1 and J usage is TRBJ2-5, with TRBD1 matching over 7 bases. The CDR3 loop is CATSDPRQGTETQYF. The CDR3 nucleotides read TGTGCCACCAGTGATCCCCGACAGGGAACGGAGACCCAGTACTTC.